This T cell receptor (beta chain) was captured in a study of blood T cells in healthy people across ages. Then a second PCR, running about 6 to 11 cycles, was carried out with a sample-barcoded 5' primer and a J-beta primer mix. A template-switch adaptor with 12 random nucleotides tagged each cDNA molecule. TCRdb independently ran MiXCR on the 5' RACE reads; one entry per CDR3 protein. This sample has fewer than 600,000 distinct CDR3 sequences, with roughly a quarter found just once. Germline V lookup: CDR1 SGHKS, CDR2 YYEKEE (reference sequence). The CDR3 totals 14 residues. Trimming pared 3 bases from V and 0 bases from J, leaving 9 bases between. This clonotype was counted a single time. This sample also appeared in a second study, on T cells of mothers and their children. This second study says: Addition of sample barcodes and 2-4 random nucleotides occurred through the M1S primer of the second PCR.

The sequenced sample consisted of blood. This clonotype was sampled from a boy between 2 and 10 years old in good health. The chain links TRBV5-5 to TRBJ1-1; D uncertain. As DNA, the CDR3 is TGTGCCAGCAGCTGGAAAGGAGTGAACACTGAAGCTTTCTTT. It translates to CASSWKGVNTEAFF.